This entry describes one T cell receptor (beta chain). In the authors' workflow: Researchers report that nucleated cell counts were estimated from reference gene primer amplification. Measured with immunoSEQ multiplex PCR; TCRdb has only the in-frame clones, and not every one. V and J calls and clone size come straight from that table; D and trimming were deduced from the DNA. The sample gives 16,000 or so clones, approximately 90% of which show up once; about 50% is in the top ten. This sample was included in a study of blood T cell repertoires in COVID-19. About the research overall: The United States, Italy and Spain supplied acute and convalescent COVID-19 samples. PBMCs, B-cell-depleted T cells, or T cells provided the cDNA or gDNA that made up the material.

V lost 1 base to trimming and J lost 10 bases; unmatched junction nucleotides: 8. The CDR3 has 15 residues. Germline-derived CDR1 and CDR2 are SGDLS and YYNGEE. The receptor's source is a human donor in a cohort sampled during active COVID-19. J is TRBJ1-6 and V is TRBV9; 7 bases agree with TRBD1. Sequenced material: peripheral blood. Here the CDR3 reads CASSVSQGGQSPLHF. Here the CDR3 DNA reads TGTGCCAGCAGCGTAAGCCAGGGGGGACAATCACCCCTCCACTTT.